These 2 T cell receptor beta chains share one sample of origin, sequenced in a study of blood T cell repertoires in COVID-19. Here immunoSEQ multiplex PCR was the method, and the copy in TCRdb shows in-frame clones only, minus some. This table has 350,000 to 450,000 clones, approximately 91% appearing once. Material for sequencing was PBMCs or T cells enriched from blood (not recorded which). These receptors were collected from a woman between 18 and 30 years old who had been exposed to COVID-19.

This chain links TRBV7-2 with TRBJ1-2; TRBD1 aligns across 7 bases. The germline V gene has CDR1 SGHTA and CDR2 FQGNSA. Trimming at V came to 3 bases and at J to 4 bases, leaving 8 bases not matched to a gene. The CDR3 is made up of 15 amino acids. The CDR3 protein is CASSFDRANFYGYTF. For the CDR3, the DNA is TGTGCCAGCAGCTTCGACAGGGCGAATTTCTATGGCTACACCTTC.

This clone was observed once. J is TRBJ1-2 and V is TRBV12-3 or TRBV12-4, with D uncertain. V was pared by 5 bases and J by 3 bases, with 10 bases between. The CDR3 spans 13 residues. CDR3 sequence: CASSPAADYGYTF. The CDR3 region has the DNA TGTGCCAGCAGTCCCGCGGCGGACTATGGCTACACCTTC.